Below, 24 T cell receptor beta chains from the same sample are listed, as sequenced in a study of T cells after yellow fever vaccination. TCRdb re-called the 5' RACE reads through MiXCR, storing one row per CDR3 protein. The table has under 500,000 distinct CDR3 sequences, over 15% seen once; the top ten hold 15% to 20%. The starting material was PBMCs, obtained before the yellow fever booster vaccination. These receptors all stem from a young man who received the YFV17D yellow fever vaccine.

Only a few counts were recorded for this clonotype. The chain recombines TRBV12-3 or TRBV12-4 with TRBJ1-1; D is unclear. The V end lost 5 bases, the J end lost 1 base, and 14 bases lay between the germline ends. There are 15 residues in the CDR3. The CDR3: CASSPTWVGNTEAFF. CDR3 in DNA: TGTGCCAGCAGTCCCACATGGGTTGGGAACACTGAAGCTTTCTTT.

This clonotype has only a few counts. The V call is TRBV20-1, the J call TRBJ1-5; TRBD1 matches at 8 bases. The ends lost 3 bases at V and 7 bases at J; junction bases unmatched: 11. Germline V gene sequence: CDR1 DFQATT, CDR2 SNEGSKA (reference sequence). This CDR3 contains 15 residues. The chain's CDR3 is CSARVPGQASQPQHF. The CDR3 coding sequence is TGCAGTGCTAGGGTTCCGGGACAGGCGAGCCAGCCCCAGCATTTT.

This clonotype was counted a few times. The chain uses TRBV5-1 and TRBJ1-4, with TRBD1 identical over 7 bases. The CDR3 is made up of 16 amino acids. With V trimmed by 5 bases and J by 8 bases, 15 bases remained unmatched. The germline V gene has CDR1 SGHRS and CDR2 YFSETQ. The CDR3: CASRPTRQGGVEKLFF. Written as DNA, the CDR3 is TGCGCCAGCAGACCCACCCGACAGGGCGGGGTGGAAAAACTGTTTTTT. Filled out from reference TRBV5-1 and TRBJ1-4, the complete variable domain reads KAGVTQTPRYLIKTRGQQVTLSCSPISGHRSVSWYQQTPGQGLQFLFEYFSETQRNKGNFPGRFSGRQFSNSRSEMNVSTLELGDSALYLCASRPTRQGGVEKLFFGSGTQLSVL.

This clonotype was found a few times. The V call is TRBV5-1, the J call TRBJ1-1; the D is unclear. The CDR3 is 13 residues long. Trimming shortened V by 6 bases and J by 7 bases, and 16 bases separated the two germline ends. The germline V gene has CDR1 SGHRS and CDR2 YFSETQ. The CDR3 region has the DNA TGCGCCAGCATGAGAGGAGGGAGCAGTGAAGCTTTCTTT. Its translation: CASMRGGSSEAFF.

This clonotype was seen a few times. The chain is built from TRBV21-1 and TRBJ2-5. TRBV21-1 is a recognized pseudogene. The CDR3 loop spans 15 amino acids. The CDR3 loop reads CASSPTAPTQETQYF. DNA for the CDR3: TGTGCCAGCAGCCCCACAGCACCGACCCAAGAGACCCAGTACTTC.

A few counts support this clonotype. This chain links TRBV29-1 with TRBJ2-4; D unclear. The CDR3 spans 17 residues. The germline gives CDR1 SQVTM, CDR2 ANQGSEA. Trimming left V 7 bases short and J 2 bases short, with 24 bases between. CDR3 bases: TGCAGCGGCATTCTGCCTCCAGGTGGAATATCCAAAAACATTCAGTACTTC. Its protein product is CSGILPPGGISKNIQYF. The full variable domain, its missing parts supplied by reference TRBV29-1 and TRBJ2-4, is SAVISQKPSRDICQRGTSLTIQCQVDSQVTMMFWYRQQPGQSLTLIATANQGSEATYESGFVIDKFPISRPNLTFSTLTVSNMSPEDSSIYLCSGILPPGGISKNIQYFGAGTRLSVL.

This clonotype was counted between two and nine times. The V and J genes are TRBV7-8 and TRBJ1-1, with 7 bases that match TRBD1. Germline V lookup: CDR1 SGHVS, CDR2 FQNEAQ. V dropped 6 bases and J dropped 3; count of bases not matched to a gene: 16. The CDR3 runs to 17 residues. The CDR3: CASRPGQEQTWDTEAFF. In nucleotides, the CDR3 is TGTGCCAGCAGGCCTGGACAGGAACAAACGTGGGACACTGAAGCTTTCTTT.

This clonotype was seen a few times. The chain is built from TRBV6-5 and TRBJ2-1; a possible D gene is TRBD1 (6 bases). The CDR3 consists of 15 residues. Germline CDR1 and CDR2: MNHEY and SVGAGI. V lost 4 bases to trimming and J lost 0 bases, with 10 bases between them. The CDR3 nucleotides are TGTGCCAGCAGTTTAGGGGGACCCTCCTACAATGAGCAGTTCTTC. Amino acid sequence: CASSLGGPSYNEQFF.

The V call is TRBV7-2, the J call TRBJ2-2; 8 bases are a match to TRBD1. The CDR3 runs to 15 residues. J gave up 4 bases and V 6 bases, and 7 bases lay outside the gene matches. CDR1 and CDR2 (germline): SGHTA, FQGNSA. CDR3 coding DNA: TGTGCCAGCAGTTCTAGACAGGGGACCACCGGGGAGCTGTTTTTT. It codes for CASSSRQGTTGELFF. Filled out from reference TRBV7-2 and TRBJ2-2, the complete variable domain reads GAGVSQSPSNKVTEKGKDVELRCDPISGHTALYWYRQSLGQGLEFLIYFQGNSAPDKSGLPSDRFSAERTGGSVSTLTIQRTQQEDSAVYLCASSSRQGTTGELFFGEGSRLTVL.

CDR3 coding DNA: TGTGCCAGCAGTGCCGGGGGGAGCAATGAGCAGTTCTTC. Its translation is CASSAGGSNEQFF. The chain employs TRBV6-5 and TRBJ2-1, with 7 positions matching TRBD2. The V gene's germline CDR1 is MNHEY and CDR2 SVGAGI. The CDR3 totals 13 residues. The junction had 4 bases not matched to a gene; V was cut back by 5 bases and J by 6 bases.

The chain uses TRBV28 and TRBJ2-7; 9 nucleotides align to TRBD1. From germline, CDR1 is MDHEN and CDR2 SYDVKM. The CDR3 is 14 amino acids. The V and J ends lost 5 bases and 4 bases, in that order; junction bases with no gene match: 6. The CDR3 DNA reads as TGTGCCAGCAGTCCACAGGGGGCTCGGTACGAGCAGTACGTC. Its protein product is CASSPQGARYEQYV.

This clonotype was seen repeatedly, ten times or more. The chain combines TRBV20-1 with TRBJ2-1; 10 positions match TRBD2. This CDR3 contains 15 residues. V was pared by 5 bases and J by 5 bases, with 9 bases of the junction left unmatched. Germline V lookup: CDR1 DFQATT, CDR2 SNEGSKA (reference sequence). The CDR3 here is CSAAQGTSGDNEQFF. The CDR3 region has the DNA TGCAGTGCTGCACAAGGTACTAGCGGGGACAATGAGCAGTTCTTC.

The chain links TRBV5-5 to TRBJ2-3; 7 bases are a match to TRBD2. Germline CDR1 is SGHKS and CDR2 is YYEKEE (reference sequence). V was clipped by 4 bases and J by 0 bases; unmatched bases: 11. The length of the CDR3 is 17 residues. The CDR3 sequence is CASSPPRSGDSTDTQYF. The DNA for the CDR3 is TGTGCCAGCAGCCCACCGAGAAGCGGGGATAGCACAGATACGCAGTATTTT.

The gene calls are TRBV20-1 and TRBJ2-3; TRBD1 might be the D (6 bases). This CDR3 region has 14 residues. Germline V CDR1 and CDR2: DFQATT, SNEGSKA (reference sequence). V lost 6 bases and J lost 0, with 13 bases in between. The chain's CDR3 is CSALPGQSTDTQYF. Written as DNA, the CDR3 is TGCAGTGCGCTACCGGGACAAAGCACAGATACGCAGTATTTT.

This clonotype was observed at least ten times. The chain couples TRBV6-5 to TRBJ2-5; D is perhaps TRBD1 or TRBD2 (6 bases each). Between the trimmed V and J ends, which lost 5 bases and 4 bases, there was a span of 14 bases. Germline loops: CDR1 MNHEY, CDR2 SVGAGI. The CDR3 covers 14 residues. The CDR3 nucleotides are TGTGCCAGCAGTGCCTCCGGGGGCTTAGAGACCCAGTACTTC. Encoded protein: CASSASGGLETQYF.

This chain uses TRBV7-2 with TRBJ2-1; TRBD2 matches 11 bases. This CDR3 contains 16 residues. The germline V gene encodes CDR1 SGHTA and CDR2 FQGNSA. Trimming took 1 base from V and 6 from J; bases not matched to a gene: 5. CDR3 sequence (DNA): TGTGCCAGCAGCTTAGGCGCTAGCGGGGGGCCCAATGAGCAGTTCTTC. Amino acids: CASSLGASGGPNEQFF.

The chain has TRBV27 and TRBJ2-7, with TRBD2 identical over 8 bases. The CDR3 covers 15 residues. The junction had 5 bases not matched to a gene; V was cut back by 2 bases and J by 2 bases. Germline values: CDR1 MNHEY, CDR2 SMNVEV (reference sequence). This chain's CDR3 is CASSLKVAGTYEQYF. In DNA form, the CDR3 reads TGTGCCAGCAGTTTAAAGGTAGCGGGGACCTACGAGCAGTACTTC.

The chain is built from TRBV5-1 and TRBJ1-2, with D unresolved. V was trimmed by 0 bases and J by 10 bases, leaving 19 bases between them. CDR1 is SGHRS, CDR2 YFSETQ, per germline. The CDR3 contains 15 residues. The CDR3 loop reads CASSLAAGQPADYTF. The CDR3 DNA reads as TGCGCCAGCAGCTTGGCCGCGGGTCAACCGGCGGACTACACCTTC.

This clonotype was recorded many times. J is TRBJ2-3 and V is TRBV7-2, with D perhaps matching TRBD1 (5 bases). V was trimmed by 5 bases and J by 6 bases, leaving 15 bases between them. The CDR3 extends over 14 amino acids. Germline values: CDR1 SGHTA, CDR2 FQGNSA. CDR3 protein: CASSTKGHPDTQYF. In nucleotides, the CDR3 is TGTGCCAGCAGCACCAAAGGACATCCGGATACGCAGTATTTT. Looking up the rest from reference TRBV7-2 and TRBJ2-3 gives the full variable domain: GAGVSQSPSNKVTEKGKDVELRCDPISGHTALYWYRQSLGQGLEFLIYFQGNSAPDKSGLPSDRFSAERTGGSVSTLTIQRTQQEDSAVYLCASSTKGHPDTQYFGPGTRLTVL.

The table lists this clonotype with a count of one. The chain is built from TRBV6-6 and TRBJ2-3; 7 bases are a match to TRBD2. Unmatched junction bases numbered 6, after V lost 2 bases and J lost 4 bases. This CDR3 is built from 15 residues. Germline assignment: CDR1 MNHNY and CDR2 SVGAGI (reference sequence). CDR3 protein: CASSYVQRGADTQYF. CDR3 nucleotide sequence: TGTGCCAGCAGTTACGTCCAGCGGGGTGCAGATACGCAGTATTTT.

This chain connects TRBV6-5 to TRBJ2-2; D might be TRBD2 (6 bases). Germline CDR1 MNHEY, CDR2 SVGAGI. Trimming shortened V by 4 bases and J by 6 bases, and 6 bases separated the two germline ends. This CDR3 comprises 12 residues. DNA for the CDR3: TGTGCCAGCAGTTGGGGGGCCGGGGAGCTGTTTTTT. Its translation is CASSWGAGELFF.

This clonotype was picked up a small number of times. The chain carries TRBV6-2 or TRBV6-3 and TRBJ2-1; TRBD1 matches 8 bases. The V gene's germline CDR1 is MNHEY and CDR2 SVGEGT. The V segment lost 6 bases and the J segment 4 bases; nucleotides outside the gene matches: 2. This CDR3 has 13 residues. CDR3 sequence (DNA): TGTGCCAGCAGGAGGGACAGGTACAATGAGCAGTTCTTC. This sequence encodes CASRRDRYNEQFF.

The genes are TRBV5-1 and TRBJ2-1; D gene ambiguous. The CDR3 contains 14 residues. The V gene lost 1 base and the J gene lost 4 bases, with 9 bases spanning the gap. Germline values: CDR1 SGHRS, CDR2 YFSETQ. The chain's CDR3 is CASSLSSAYNEQFF. The CDR3 DNA reads as TGCGCCAGCAGCTTGTCGTCAGCGTACAATGAGCAGTTCTTC.

This rearrangement joins TRBV12-3 or TRBV12-4 to TRBJ1-6, with D possibly TRBD1 on 5 matching bases. The germline V and J ends were trimmed by 6 bases and 5 bases, with 11 bases remaining between them. CDR3 length: 14 amino acids. This CDR3 is CASRFGGHNSPLHF. The CDR3 DNA reads as TGTGCCAGCAGGTTCGGGGGACATAATTCACCCCTCCACTTT.